The present entry profiles one T cell receptor beta chain with its context. Its target is unknown. For the second PCR, which ran for about 7 to 11 cycles, a sample-barcoded 5' primer and a J-beta primer mix were used. Using its own MiXCR run on the 5' RACE reads, TCRdb lists one record per CDR3 protein. The table shows under 1,000,000 distinct CDR3 sequences, with under 40% occurring only once. The data belong to a study of blood T cells in healthy people across ages. About the study: Per every two T cells, about one barcoded beta molecule was captured by template switching. General study results and limits: Donors of long life had a larger count of naive CD4+ cells and greater diversity than aged donors. No one knew whether donors had CMV, which possibly confounded expanded clonotype changes.

V was shortened by 0 bases and J by 5 bases, with 15 bases between the two germline ends. The germline V gene encodes CDR1 SGHRS and CDR2 YFSETQ. The CDR3 contains 16 residues. Material for sequencing was blood. This chain joins TRBV5-1 and TRBJ2-1; D remains unclear. This TCR was sampled from a man between 18 and 35 years old in good health. The CDR3 spells CASSLESAPGNNEQFF. DNA for the CDR3: TGCGCCAGCAGCTTGGAGTCAGCCCCAGGCAACAATGAGCAGTTCTTC.